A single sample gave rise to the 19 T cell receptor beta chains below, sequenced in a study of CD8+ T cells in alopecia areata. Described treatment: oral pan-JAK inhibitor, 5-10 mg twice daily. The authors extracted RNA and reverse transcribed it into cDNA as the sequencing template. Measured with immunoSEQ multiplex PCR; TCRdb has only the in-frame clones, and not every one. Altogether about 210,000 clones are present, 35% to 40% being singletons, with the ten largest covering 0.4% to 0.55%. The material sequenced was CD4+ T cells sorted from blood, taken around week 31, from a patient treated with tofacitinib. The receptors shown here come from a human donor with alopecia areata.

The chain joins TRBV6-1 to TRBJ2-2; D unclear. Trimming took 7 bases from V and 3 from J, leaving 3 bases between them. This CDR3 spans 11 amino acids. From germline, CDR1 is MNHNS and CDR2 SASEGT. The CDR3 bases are TGTGCCAGCACTTACACCGGGGAGCTGTTTTTT. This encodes CASTYTGELFF.

CDR3 bases: TGTGCCAGCAGCTCCCTCGGGGGATCCACAGATACGCAGTATTTT. This translates into CASSSLGGSTDTQYF. This rearrangement joins TRBV11-2 to TRBJ2-3; TRBD2 is a possible D gene (6 bases). V was trimmed by 4 bases and J by 2 bases, leaving 13 bases between them. Germline CDR1 SGHAT, CDR2 FQNNGV. This CDR3 comprises 15 residues.

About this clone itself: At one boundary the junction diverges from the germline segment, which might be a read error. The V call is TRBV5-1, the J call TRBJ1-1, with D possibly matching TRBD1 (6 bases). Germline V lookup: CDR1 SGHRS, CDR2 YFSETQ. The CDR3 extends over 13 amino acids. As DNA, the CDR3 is TGCGCCAGCAGTTTGGACAGCCGGCCTGAAGCTTTCTTT. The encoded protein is CASSLDSRPEAFF.

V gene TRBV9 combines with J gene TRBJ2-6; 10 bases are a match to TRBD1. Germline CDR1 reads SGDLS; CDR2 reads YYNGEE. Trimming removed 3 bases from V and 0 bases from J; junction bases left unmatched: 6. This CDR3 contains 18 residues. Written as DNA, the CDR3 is TGTGCCAGCAGCGGAGGACAGGGGGTCGACTCTGGGGCCAACGTCCTGACTTTC. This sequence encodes CASSGGQGVDSGANVLTF. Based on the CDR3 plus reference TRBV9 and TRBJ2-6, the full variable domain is DSGVTQTPKHLITATGQRVTLRCSPRSGDLSVYWYQQSLDQGLQFLIQYYNGEERAKGNILERFSAQQFPDLHSELNLSSLELGDSALYFCASSGGQGVDSGANVLTFGAGSRLTVL.

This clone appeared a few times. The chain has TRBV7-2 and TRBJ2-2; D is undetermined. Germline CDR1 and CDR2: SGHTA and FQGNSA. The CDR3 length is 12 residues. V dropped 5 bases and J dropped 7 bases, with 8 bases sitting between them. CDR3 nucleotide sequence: TGTGCCAGCAGCCCCGCTGGCGGGGAGCTGTTTTTT. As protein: CASSPAGGELFF.

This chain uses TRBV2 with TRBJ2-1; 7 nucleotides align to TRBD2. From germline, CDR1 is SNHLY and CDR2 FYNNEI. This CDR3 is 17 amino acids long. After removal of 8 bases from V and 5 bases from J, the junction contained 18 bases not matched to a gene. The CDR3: CASRRRGGRVENNEQFF. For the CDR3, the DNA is TGTGCCAGCCGTAGGAGGGGCGGGAGAGTGGAGAACAATGAGCAGTTCTTC.

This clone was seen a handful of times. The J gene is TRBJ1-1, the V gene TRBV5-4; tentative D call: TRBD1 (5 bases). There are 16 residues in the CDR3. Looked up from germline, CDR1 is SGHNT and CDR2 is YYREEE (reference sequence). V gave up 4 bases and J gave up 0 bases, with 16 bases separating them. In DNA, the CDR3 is TGTGCCAGCAGCATCGACAGTACCATCATGAACACTGAAGCTTTCTTT. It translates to CASSIDSTIMNTEAFF.

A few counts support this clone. DNA of the CDR3: TGCAGCGTTGATGGGACAGGGGGCATCTCTGGAAACACCATATATTTT. Translation gives CSVDGTGGISGNTIYF. This sequence joins TRBV29-1 and TRBJ1-3; 12 bases line up with TRBD1. V shed 3 bases, J shed 0 bases, and the junction held 3 bases outside the gene matches. CDR1 SQVTM and CDR2 ANQGSEA come from the germline V gene. There are 16 residues in the CDR3.

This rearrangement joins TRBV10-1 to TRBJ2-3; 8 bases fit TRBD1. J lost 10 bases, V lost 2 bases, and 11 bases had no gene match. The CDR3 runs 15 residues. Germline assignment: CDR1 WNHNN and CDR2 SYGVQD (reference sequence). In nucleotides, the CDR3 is TGCGCCAGCAGTGAGCTACAGACAGGGGCCGGTTCGCAGTATTTT. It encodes CASSELQTGAGSQYF.

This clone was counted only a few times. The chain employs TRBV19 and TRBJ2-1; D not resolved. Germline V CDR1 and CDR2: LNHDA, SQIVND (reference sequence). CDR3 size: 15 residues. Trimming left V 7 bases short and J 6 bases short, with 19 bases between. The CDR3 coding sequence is TGTGCCAGTACCCAATACTCCTCAATACCCAATGAGCAGTTCTTC. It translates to CASTQYSSIPNEQFF.

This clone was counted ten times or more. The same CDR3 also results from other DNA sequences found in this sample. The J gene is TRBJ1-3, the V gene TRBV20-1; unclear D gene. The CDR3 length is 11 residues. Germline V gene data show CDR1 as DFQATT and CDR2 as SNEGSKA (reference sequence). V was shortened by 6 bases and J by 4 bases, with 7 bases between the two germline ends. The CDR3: CSALTGNTIYF. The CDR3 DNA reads TGCAGTGCCTTGACAGGAAACACCATATATTTT.

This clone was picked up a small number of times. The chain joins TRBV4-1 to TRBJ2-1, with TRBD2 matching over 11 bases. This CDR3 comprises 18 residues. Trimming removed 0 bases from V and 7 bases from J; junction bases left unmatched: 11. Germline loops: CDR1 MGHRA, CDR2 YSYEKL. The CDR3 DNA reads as TGCGCCAGCAGCCAAGAGTACGTTAGCGGGAGGGCAAGGAATGAGCAGTTCTTC. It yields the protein CASSQEYVSGRARNEQFF.

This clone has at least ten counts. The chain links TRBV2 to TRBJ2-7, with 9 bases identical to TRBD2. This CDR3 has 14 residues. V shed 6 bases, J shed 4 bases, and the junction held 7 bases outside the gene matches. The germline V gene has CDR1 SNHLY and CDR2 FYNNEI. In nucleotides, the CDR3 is TGTGCCAGCAGGCCCCCGGGACTAGCATACGAGCAGTACTTC. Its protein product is CASRPPGLAYEQYF.

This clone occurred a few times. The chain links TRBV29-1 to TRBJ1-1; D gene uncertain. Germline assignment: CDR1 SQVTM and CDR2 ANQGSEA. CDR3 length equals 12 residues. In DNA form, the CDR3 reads TGCAGTTCTGCTATTTTGAACACTGAAGCTTTCTTT. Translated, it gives CSSAILNTEAFF.

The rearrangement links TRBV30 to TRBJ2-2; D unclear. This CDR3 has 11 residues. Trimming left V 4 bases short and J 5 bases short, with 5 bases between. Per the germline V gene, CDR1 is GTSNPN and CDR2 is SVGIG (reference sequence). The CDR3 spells CAWTNTGELFF. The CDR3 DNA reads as TGTGCCTGGACCAATACCGGGGAGCTGTTTTTT.

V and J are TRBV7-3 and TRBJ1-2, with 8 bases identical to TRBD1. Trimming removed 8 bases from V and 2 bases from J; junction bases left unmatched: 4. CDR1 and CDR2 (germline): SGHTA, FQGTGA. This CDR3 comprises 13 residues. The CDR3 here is CASGDRRNYGYTF. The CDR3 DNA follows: TGTGCCAGCGGGGACAGGAGAAACTATGGCTACACCTTC. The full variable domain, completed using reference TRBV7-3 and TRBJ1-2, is GAGVSQTPSNKVTEKGKYVELRCDPISGHTALYWYRQSLGQGPEFLIYFQGTGAADDSGLPNDRFFAVRPEGSVSTLKIQRTERGDSAVYLCASGDRRNYGYTFGSGTRLTVV.

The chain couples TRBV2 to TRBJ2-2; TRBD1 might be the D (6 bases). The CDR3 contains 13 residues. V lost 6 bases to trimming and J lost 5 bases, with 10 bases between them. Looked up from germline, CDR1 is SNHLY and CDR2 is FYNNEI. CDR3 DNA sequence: TGTGCCAGCAGCAACCAGGGGACCGGGGAGCTGTTTTTT. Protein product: CASSNQGTGELFF.

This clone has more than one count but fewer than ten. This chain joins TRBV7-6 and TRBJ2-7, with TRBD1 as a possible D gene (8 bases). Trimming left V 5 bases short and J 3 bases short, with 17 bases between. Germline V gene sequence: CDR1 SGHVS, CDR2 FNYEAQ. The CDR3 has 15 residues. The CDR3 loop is CASSPRYRGGYEQYF. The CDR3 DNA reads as TGTGCCAGCAGCCCCCGCTACAGGGGGGGCTACGAGCAGTACTTC.

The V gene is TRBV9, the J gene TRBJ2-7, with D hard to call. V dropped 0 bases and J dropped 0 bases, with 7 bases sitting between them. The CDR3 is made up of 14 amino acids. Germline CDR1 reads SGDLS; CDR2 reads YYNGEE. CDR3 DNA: TGTGCCAGCAGCGTAGCCGTCGACTCCTACGAGCAGTACTTC. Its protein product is CASSVAVDSYEQYF.